This T cell receptor beta chain was identified during a study of T-cell memory formation after mild COVID-19. Germline CDR1 is SGHTS and CDR2 is YDEGEE. The CDR3 extends over 15 amino acids. Trimming cost V 1 base and J 0 bases, with 8 bases left between them. One entry per CDR3 protein, called by TCRdb with MiXCR from the 5' RACE reads. This table holds roughly 15,000 distinct CDR3 sequences, 23% found once. This TCR derives from a man aged 18 to 30 who had mild COVID-19 (a few samples of this study predate the infection). Cell type and time point are not known. The J gene is TRBJ2-1, the V gene TRBV5-8; D gene uncertain. The sample comprised PBMCs or a T cell subset sorted from them (not recorded which). CDR3: CASSLPPGSYNEQFF. CDR3 DNA sequence: TGTGCCAGCAGCTTGCCCCCGGGCTCCTACAATGAGCAGTTCTTC.